Listed below are T cell receptor beta chains from one sample, sequenced in a study of blood T cell repertoires in COVID-19. The protocol was immunoSEQ multiplex PCR, while the TCRdb copy is restricted to in-frame clones and leaves out a portion. Altogether over 110,000 clones are present, 88% being singletons, with the ten largest covering 25% to 30%. Sequencing used peripheral blood. The receptors here all came from a human donor in a cohort sampled during active COVID-19. Both conserved end residues are part of each CDR3. A D gene is named only where the DNA matches it firmly. Rows give clone size only sometimes, using once, few, many, or a class for an expanded clone.

V	J	D	size	DNA	CDR3
TRBV5-1	TRBJ1-2	NA	NA	TGCGCCAGCAGCCCCCAGCAGGGCACCTATGGCTACACCTTC	CASSPQQGTYGYTF
TRBV2	TRBJ1-6	NA	NA	TGTGCCAGCAGTCCGGACAGCCAGAGTTCACCCCTCCACTTT	CASSPDSQSSPLHF
TRBV7-8	TRBJ1-5	TRBD1	NA	TGTGCCAGCAGCACTACAGGGGATCAGCCCCAGCATTTT	CASSTTGDQPQHF
TRBV14	TRBJ1-1	NA	NA	TGTGCCAGCAGCCCCTTGACAGGCCCGGGCACTGAAGCTTTCTTT	CASSPLTGPGTEAFF
TRBV28	TRBJ1-2	NA	few	TGTGCCAGCAGCCTCCTCGGGGGTGATGCCTACTATGGCTACACCTTC	CASSLLGGDAYYGYTF
TRBV5-4	TRBJ1-1	NA	NA	TGTGCCAGCAGCTTGGACATCTTGAACACTGAAGCTTTCTTT	CASSLDILNTEAFF
TRBV5-1	TRBJ1-2	NA	few	TGCGCCAGCAGCTTGTTGGACAGTAACTATGGCTACACCTTC	CASSLLDSNYGYTF
TRBV5-1	TRBJ2-7	TRBD2	NA	TGCGCCAGCAGCTCCCGGTGGAGCGGGGGCACCTCTACCTACGAGCAGTACTTC	CASSSRWSGGTSTYEQYF
TRBV4-3	TRBJ1-5	TRBD1	few	TGCGCCAGCAGCCAAGACACAGGGGGTAATCAGCCCCAGCATTTT	CASSQDTGGNQPQHF
TRBV19	TRBJ1-2	NA	NA	TGTGCCAGTAGTATAGTAGCAGGGGTGCGTGGCTACACCTTC	CASSIVAGVRGYTF
TRBV13	TRBJ1-6	NA	NA	TGTGCCAGCAGCGAACCGGGACAAAGGGGAGATTCACCCCTCCACTTT	CASSEPGQRGDSPLHF
TRBV13	TRBJ2-2	TRBD2	NA	TGTGCCAGCAGCCGACTAGCGAAGAACACCGGGGAGCTGTTTTTT	CASSRLAKNTGELFF
TRBV9	TRBJ2-4	TRBD2	NA	TGTGCCAGCAGCGTAGGCGACGCGGGGGTGGCCAAAAACATTCAGTACTTC	CASSVGDAGVAKNIQYF
TRBV6-5	TRBJ1-2	NA	few	TGTGCCAGCAGTCCTCAGGGATCTAACTATGGCTACACCTTC	CASSPQGSNYGYTF
TRBV19	TRBJ1-2	TRBD1	NA	TGTGCCAGTAGTATGCACAGGGGGCTTCTTGGCTACACCTTC	CASSMHRGLLGYTF
TRBV11-2	TRBJ2-7	TRBD1	NA	TGTGCCAGCAGACCTAACAGGGGGCGCGAGTACGAGCAGTACTTC	CASRPNRGREYEQYF
TRBV4-2	TRBJ2-3	NA	once	TGTGCCAGCAGCCAAGATGCTAGCTTGGGGTACACAGATACGCAGTATTTT	CASSQDASLGYTDTQYF
TRBV14	TRBJ2-1	NA	NA	TGTGCCAGCAGCCGGTCAGGGGGGACCTACAATGAGCAGTTCTTC	CASSRSGGTYNEQFF
TRBV29-1	TRBJ1-3	TRBD1	NA	TGCAGCGTTGACCCAACAGGGGTCGGAAACACCATATATTTT	CSVDPTGVGNTIYF
TRBV10-3	TRBJ2-6	TRBD2	NA	TGTGCCATCACGAGCGGGGCTAACTCTGGGGCCAACGTCCTGACTTTC	CAITSGANSGANVLTF
TRBV24-1	TRBJ1-5	NA	NA	TGTGCCACCAGTGATGGGAGGGGAGCTCAGCCCCAGCATTTT	CATSDGRGAQPQHF
TRBV10-3	TRBJ1-1	NA	NA	TGTGCCATCAGTGATGCAGGGGACGTCGGGAACACTGAAGCTTTCTTT	CAISDAGDVGNTEAFF
TRBV27	TRBJ1-1	TRBD1	NA	TGTGCCAGCACCACAGGGGGAGGTACTGAAGCTTTCTTT	CASTTGGGTEAFF
TRBV12-3/TRBV12-4	TRBJ2-1	TRBD2	NA	TGTGCCAGCCGGACTAGCGGGGTTCATGAGCAGTTCTTC	CASRTSGVHEQFF
TRBV6-5	TRBJ1-1	NA	NA	TGTGCCAGCAGTTACCTCGACTCTTCCACTGAAGCTTTCTTT	CASSYLDSSTEAFF
TRBV25-1	TRBJ1-2	NA	NA	TGTGCCTCAACAGGGACGGAGGACTATGGCTACACCTTC	CASTGTEDYGYTF